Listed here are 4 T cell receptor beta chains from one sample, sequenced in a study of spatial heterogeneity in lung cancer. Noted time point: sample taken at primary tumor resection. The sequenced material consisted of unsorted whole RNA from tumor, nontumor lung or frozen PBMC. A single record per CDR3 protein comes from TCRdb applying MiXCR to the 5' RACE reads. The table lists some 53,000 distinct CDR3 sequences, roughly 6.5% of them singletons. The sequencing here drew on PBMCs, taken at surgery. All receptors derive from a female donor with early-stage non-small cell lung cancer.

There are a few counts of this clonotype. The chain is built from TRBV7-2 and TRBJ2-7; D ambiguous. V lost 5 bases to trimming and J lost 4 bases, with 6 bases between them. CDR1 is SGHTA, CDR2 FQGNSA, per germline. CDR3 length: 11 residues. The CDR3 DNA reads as TGTGCCAGCAGCCCGGATTACGAGCAGTACTTC. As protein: CASSPDYEQYF.

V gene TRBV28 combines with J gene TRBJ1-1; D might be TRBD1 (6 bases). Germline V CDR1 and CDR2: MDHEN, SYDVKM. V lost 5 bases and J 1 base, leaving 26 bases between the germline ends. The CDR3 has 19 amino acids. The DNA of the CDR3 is TGTGCCAGCAGTGGTCCATGGGGGCCGTATTGGACTTGGAACACTGAAGCTTTCTTT. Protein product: CASSGPWGPYWTWNTEAFF. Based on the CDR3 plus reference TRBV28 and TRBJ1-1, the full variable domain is DVKVTQSSRYLVKRTGEKVFLECVQDMDHENMFWYRQDPGLGLRLIYFSYDVKMKEKGDIPEGYSVSREKKERFSLILESASTNQTSMYLCASSGPWGPYWTWNTEAFFGQGTRLTVV.

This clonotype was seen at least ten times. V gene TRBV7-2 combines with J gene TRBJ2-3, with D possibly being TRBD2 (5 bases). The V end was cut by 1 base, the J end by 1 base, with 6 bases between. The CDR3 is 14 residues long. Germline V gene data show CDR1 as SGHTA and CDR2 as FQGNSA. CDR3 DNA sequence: TGTGCCAGCAGCTTAGTCGGGGGCACAGATACGCAGTATTTT. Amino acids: CASSLVGGTDTQYF.

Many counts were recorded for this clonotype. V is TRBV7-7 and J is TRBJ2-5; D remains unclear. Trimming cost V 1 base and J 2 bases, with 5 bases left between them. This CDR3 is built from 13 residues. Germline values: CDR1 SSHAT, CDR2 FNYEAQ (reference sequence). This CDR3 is CASSLGVQETQYF. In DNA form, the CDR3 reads TGTGCCAGCAGCTTAGGGGTTCAAGAGACCCAGTACTTC.